These 6 T cell receptor beta chains were all obtained from the same sample, sequenced in a study of T-cell reconstitution after alpha-beta-depleted transplantation in children. The library targeted TCRbeta and was prepared with unique molecular identifiers. One entry per CDR3 protein, called by TCRdb with MiXCR from the PCR reads. The sample yields 200,000 to 250,000 distinct CDR3 sequences, roughly 11% seen once. Sequenced here: PBMCs, sampled before TCRalphabeta/CD19-depleted stem cell transplant. These TCRs come from a child under two years old with acute myeloid leukemia, due to receive a stem cell transplant.

The CDR3: CASSPRQDEKLFF. As DNA, the CDR3 is TGTGCCAGCAGTCCCCGCCAGGATGAAAAACTGTTTTTT. The chain recombines TRBV27 with TRBJ1-4; D not certain. CDR1 and CDR2 from the germline V gene are MNHEY and SMNVEV (reference sequence). The CDR3 contains 13 residues. V dropped 5 bases and J dropped 6 bases, with 10 bases sitting between them. The variable domain in full, with the rest retrieved from reference TRBV27 and TRBJ1-4, is EAQVTQNPRYLITVTGKKLTVTCSQNMNHEYMSWYRQDPGLGLRQIYYSMNVEVTDKGDVPEGYKVSRKEKRNFPLILESPSPNQTSLYFCASSPRQDEKLFFGSGTQLSVL.

This clonotype appeared many times. This chain links TRBV12-3 or TRBV12-4 with TRBJ2-1; TRBD2 agrees at 8 bases. V lost 2 bases to trimming and J lost 0 bases; unmatched junction nucleotides: 18. The CDR3 sequence is 21 residues long. CDR3 protein: CASSLKLPGLVSRASYNEQFF. The CDR3 bases are TGTGCCAGCAGTTTAAAACTGCCGGGACTAGTAAGCCGGGCCTCCTACAATGAGCAGTTCTTC.

Ten or more counts support this clonotype. The rearrangement uses TRBV3-1 and TRBJ2-1; TRBD2 is a possible D gene (5 bases). V lost 1 base, J lost 0 bases, and 7 bases lay in between. The CDR3 length is 15 residues. In germline, CDR1 is LGHDT, CDR2 YNNKEL (reference sequence). CDR3 bases: TGTGCCAGCAGCCAAGGAGCGGACTCCTACAATGAGCAGTTCTTC. Translation: CASSQGADSYNEQFF.

This clonotype has a count of ten or more. V usage is TRBV20-1 and J usage is TRBJ2-5; TRBD2 matches 9 bases. In germline, CDR1 is DFQATT, CDR2 SNEGSKA (reference sequence). This CDR3 has 14 amino acids. V lost 3 bases and J lost 5; bases outside the gene matches: 7. In nucleotides, the CDR3 is TGCAGTGCTAGGGCTAGCGGGAACAGGGAGACCCAGTACTTC. It codes for CSARASGNRETQYF.

This clonotype was counted many times. This chain uses TRBV12-3 or TRBV12-4 with TRBJ1-2, with 8 bases that match TRBD1. This CDR3 has 17 amino acids. V trimming: 6 bases; J trimming: 1 base; junction bases outside the gene matches: 13. CDR3 loop: CASRTDRGSEVNYGYTF. DNA of the CDR3: TGTGCCAGCAGAACAGACAGGGGCTCGGAGGTTAACTATGGCTACACCTTC.

There are many counts of this clonotype. CDR3 sequence reads: CASTTSGGEGNEQFF. The CDR3 DNA reads TGTGCCAGCACGACTAGCGGGGGGGAAGGAAATGAGCAGTTCTTC. The V gene is TRBV2, the J gene TRBJ2-1; 14 nucleotides line up with TRBD2. CDR1 is SNHLY and CDR2 is FYNNEI in the germline V gene. This CDR3 is 15 amino acids long. The V segment lost 7 bases and the J segment 7 bases; nucleotides outside the gene matches: 6.